This T cell receptor (beta chain) is from a study of T cells in Graves' hyperthyroidism and ophthalmopathy (dated by TCRdb to between 2019 and 2020). For the wider study: Peripheral blood was collected at initial diagnosis, before any treatment. Whether ophthalmopathy could be predicted prospectively was tested in an independent validation cohort made up of fewer than 20 hyperthyroidism patients plus 17 patients who later progressed to ophthalmopathy. Thyroid tissue and blood T-cell repertoires from several Graves' hyperthyroidism patients were also compared in the study. To identify TCR V-J signatures that set the groups apart, the researchers used a discovery cohort of 90 to 100 patients, made up of around 40 with Graves' ophthalmopathy and 57 with stable Graves' hyperthyroidism. TCR Vbeta CDR3 sequencing of 135 peripheral blood samples (43 ophthalmopathy, approximately 80 hyperthyroidism and roughly 17 progressor patients) is reported in the paper. Following sampling, methimazole starting at 30 mg daily was given to hyperthyroidism patients, and high-dose intravenous methylprednisolone was given to ophthalmopathy patients. The 90 or so discovery patients were randomly split 7:3 into training and test sets. Results and caveats for the whole study, not just this receptor: Sample size was not statistically predetermined, and blinding of investigators to group allocation was not performed. Blood samples also contained most of the expanded thyroid clonotypes (frequency above 0.001), which suggests that blood repertoires may reflect thyroid immune responses. A 13 V-J signature model separated ophthalmopathy from stable hyperthyroidism, with nearly 90% sensitivity and about 81% specificity in cross-validation and 80%/75% in testing. In validation, the model predicted progression to ophthalmopathy with roughly 66% sensitivity and about 72% specificity, a median of around six months before onset.

Stable Graves' hyperthyroidism was defined as the absence of progression to ophthalmopathy over 18 months of follow-up. Hyperthyroidism patients were aged 18 to 65 years and newly diagnosed, with disease duration of less than 2 months. Exclusion was applied to patients with uncontrolled infections, other autoimmune diseases, pregnancy or lactation. Diagnoses were based on clinical symptoms, serum thyroxine and TRAb, thyroid ultrasound and orbital computed tomography. PBMCs were separated from roughly 9.3 ml of fresh peripheral blood using Ficoll-Paque density gradient centrifugation. Total RNA was extracted with Trizol reagent, and quality was checked on an Agilent 2100 Bioanalyzer. Germline trimming amounts to 2 bases on V and 10 bases on J, with 5 as the count of junction bases outside the gene matches. The CDR3 starts with the cysteine, ends with the phenylalanine, and has 13 residues. Just the 39-base CDR3 DNA is kept, in frame starting at base 1. From the germline V gene, CDR1 is LGHNT and CDR2 is FRNRAP.

The TCR beta CDR3 regions were amplified from the RNA transcripts. A first-round RT-PCR of the TCR CDR3 used the HTBI primer set with the Qiagen OneStep RT-PCR kit. The libraries were constructed in a second round of multiplex PCR and then size-selected and purified. Paired-end sequencing of the libraries was performed with 100 bp reads on an Illumina HiSeq2000. The paper's processing steps were these. Raw data were processed with SOAPnuke, discarding reads with adapters, uncalled bases, mean Phred below 15, or no exact constant-primer or identifier match. COPE v1.2.5 was used to merge high-quality paired reads, and clonotypes were defined as unique nucleotide sequences. MiTCR v1.1 was used to align clonotypes to the IMGT TRBV, TRBD and TRBJ reference segments. The analysis included only V-J combinations with a frequency above 0.0001, which together covered approximately 99% of the repertoires. The TCS score was defined as the ratio of F50 (clonal expansion) to E x V (chaos), calculated using BLOSUM62-based TCRdist between CDR3 peptides within each V-J. Welch's t-statistics and random forest reduced 500 to 650 V-J features to roughly 13, which were used in a naive Bayes classifier (R e1071). Starting from the raw public reads, TCRdb applied fastp trimming at Q25, assembled clones with MiXCR and retained in-frame beta chains. Rows are combined by CDR3 protein, so each entry shows the most common genes and DNA. The V and J calls and clone size come from TCRdb's table, not from the authors' own analysis. This sample holds approximately 370,000 distinct CDR3 sequences; 14% to 15% were observed only once. The ten largest clones represent 32% of the sample.

Many counts were recorded for this clonotype. Its antigen remains unidentified. No base qualities exist here, and no much larger clone lies one base off it. The chain links TRBV12-5 with TRBJ2-1, and 7 junctional nucleotides match TRBD2. This TCR was sampled from a woman under 40 with Graves' hyperthyroidism. Sequencing was carried out using blood. The nucleotide sequence is given as TGTGCTAGTGGTTTGCTCCTAGCGGAAGAGCAGTTCTTC. It is translated as CASGLLLAEEQFF.